The present T cell receptor (beta chain) was sequenced within a study of T cell repertoires in cytomegalovirus infection. Study information: Carrying CMV and the relevant HLA type showed in public TCR beta signatures.

There are 14 residues in the CDR3. J was trimmed by 9 bases and V by 7 bases; bases with no gene match: 11. CDR1 and CDR2 (germline): MDHEN, SYDVKM. Study findings and constraints: CMV-specific HLA-C-restricted TCR beta clonotypes dominated the ex vivo response. Cumulative public TCR beta family frequency identified carriers of CMV plus the relevant HLA.

A remark on this clonotype: Its antigen is unknown.

TCRdb fed the reads into MiXCR, producing one record per CDR3 protein. The sample comprises more than 650,000 distinct CDR3 sequences, 35% to 45% of which are singletons, and 2.8% rests with the top ten. J is TRBJ2-4 and V is TRBV28; 8 bases fit TRBD2. Sequenced sample: PBMCs. The TCR sequence derives from a human donor in good health (CMV status not recorded). Some clones in this sample may be carry-over from other donors' samples. CDR3 in DNA: TGTGCCAGCATCCCTGAGGGCCGGGAGGGCATTCAGTACTTC. Protein sequence: CASIPEGREGIQYF.